This TCR beta chain was observed in a study of identical twins. This clonotype was seen repeatedly, ten times or more. Its antigen is not known. Germline lookup yields CDR1 LGHNA and CDR2 YSLEER. V lost 0 bases, J lost 2 bases, and 15 bases lay in between. CDR3 length: 17 residues. TCRdb passed the 5' RACE reads through MiXCR, listing each CDR3 protein once. The sample contains under 500,000 distinct CDR3 sequences, 13% to 15% of which appear only once. Whole-study results and caveats: Insertions were reduced in abundant cord blood beta clonotypes but not in memory repertoires.

These data were likewise used in another study, on yellow fever vaccine responses in identical twins. As that study records: Twins showed a vaccine T cell response that reportedly seemed partly convergent, partly personalized.

Input material: CD4+ T cells sorted from blood. The J gene is TRBJ2-3, the V gene TRBV4-3; D may match TRBD1 or TRBD2 (5 bases each). This clonotype was sampled from a woman aged 18-29 years in good health. The CDR3, as DNA: TGCGCCAGCAGCCAAGATCGACAAGGGACGGCCACAGATACGCAGTATTTT. As protein: CASSQDRQGTATDTQYF.